This entry is about one TCR beta chain. Its cognate antigen is unknown. TCRdb redid the calling of the reads with MiXCR, one entry per CDR3 protein. In the table there are about 490,000 distinct CDR3 sequences, roughly 12% of which are singletons. The germline V gene has CDR1 ENHRY and CDR2 SYGVKD. V lost 6 bases and J lost 5, with 13 bases in between. This CDR3 comprises 13 residues. The sample originates from a study of T cell repertoires in cytomegalovirus infection. About the research overall: TCR beta signatures that were public indicated CMV infection and matching HLA type. Whole-study findings and limits: People with CMV and the relevant HLA were identified by cumulative public TCR beta family frequency.

The J gene is TRBJ1-2, the V gene TRBV10-3; D uncertain. Input material: PBMCs. This receptor was taken from a human donor in good health (CMV status not recorded). Some clones in this sample may be carry-over from other donors' samples. The CDR3 region is CAIRNPAFYGYTF. The DNA of the CDR3 is TGTGCCATCAGAAACCCAGCGTTTTATGGCTACACCTTC.